These 22 T cell receptor beta chains came from one sample sequenced in a study of blood T cell repertoires in COVID-19. The table came from immunoSEQ multiplex PCR; TCRdb's copy has only in-frame clones and leaves some out. This repertoire shows approximately 490,000 clones, 87% found once; its top ten account for roughly 0.7%. Sequences were obtained from PBMCs or T cells enriched from blood (not recorded which). These receptor sequences come from a woman between 18 and 29 years old who had recovered from COVID-19.

This rearrangement joins TRBV9 to TRBJ1-4; D is perhaps TRBD1 (5 bases). Germline V lookup: CDR1 SGDLS, CDR2 YYNGEE. Trimming took off 0 bases at V and 4 bases at J, with 10 bases between the two ends. CDR3 size: 15 residues. Here the CDR3 reads CASSVAERGNEKLFF. The CDR3 DNA reads TGTGCCAGCAGCGTAGCTGAAAGGGGTAATGAAAAACTGTTTTTT.

This clone appeared a few times. The chain uses TRBV2 and TRBJ1-4; 8 bases line up with TRBD1. The germline V gene encodes CDR1 SNHLY and CDR2 FYNNEI. With V trimmed by 5 bases and J by 8 bases, 7 bases remained unmatched. The CDR3 extends over 14 amino acids. This chain's CDR3 is CASSPDRGSEKLFF. The CDR3 DNA is TGTGCCAGCAGTCCAGACAGGGGCTCGGAAAAACTGTTTTTT.

The chain combines TRBV7-9 with TRBJ2-3; tentative D call: TRBD1 (5 bases). Trimming cost V 5 bases and J 0 bases, with 15 bases left between them. The CDR3 loop spans 16 amino acids. Germline V lookup: CDR1 SEHNR, CDR2 FQNEAQ (reference sequence). Here the CDR3 DNA reads TGTGCCAGCAGCGGTGGAAGGGGCACTAGCACAGATACGCAGTATTTT. Residues: CASSGGRGTSTDTQYF. Full variable domain (remainder filled in from reference TRBV7-9 and TRBJ2-3): DTGVSQNPRHKITKRGQNVTFRCDPISEHNRLYWYRQTLGQGPEFLTYFQNEAQLEKSRLLSDRFSAERPKGSFSTLEIQRTEQGDSAMYLCASSGGRGTSTDTQYFGPGTRLTVL.

The chain links TRBV18 to TRBJ2-7; TRBD1 aligns across 9 bases. With 2 bases clipped from V and 0 bases from J, the junction kept 14 bases outside the gene matches. The CDR3 is made up of 19 amino acids. The V gene's germline CDR1 is KGHSH and CDR2 LQKENI. In nucleotides, the CDR3 is TGTGCCAGCTCACCAGCCCGGGACAGGGCCCCAGACCTCTCCTACGAGCAGTACTTC. Protein sequence: CASSPARDRAPDLSYEQYF.

This clone was counted a few times. A read error may produce the germline difference seen at one junction end. The V call is TRBV5-4, the J call TRBJ2-5; D perhaps matches TRBD1 (5 bases). Germline V gene lookup returns CDR1 SGHNT and CDR2 YYREEE (reference sequence). The CDR3 contains 13 residues. As DNA, the CDR3 is TGTGCCAGCAGCGCACAAGGGGAAGAGCCCCAGTACTTC. Its translation is CASSAQGEEPQYF.

The rearrangement joins TRBV2 to TRBJ1-4; no definite D call. The CDR3 runs 13 residues. The germline CDR1 and CDR2 sequences are SNHLY and FYNNEI. The V gene lost 8 bases and the J gene lost 4 bases, with 11 bases spanning the gap. The CDR3 protein is CASREGSNEKLFF. CDR3 in DNA: TGTGCCAGCCGGGAAGGGAGTAATGAAAAACTGTTTTTT.

The rearrangement joins TRBV27 to TRBJ1-5; no clear D. Germline V gives CDR1 MNHEY, CDR2 SMNVEV (reference sequence). V gave up 8 bases and J gave up 1 base, with 6 bases separating them. The CDR3 is 12 residues long. The CDR3 bases are TGTGCCAGCGGAGGGAGCAATCAGCCCCAGCATTTT. Amino acids: CASGGSNQPQHF.

The V call is TRBV28, the J call TRBJ1-4; no definite D call. The CDR3 sequence is 15 residues long. CDR1 is MDHEN, CDR2 SYDVKM, per germline. Between the trimmed V and J ends, which lost 4 bases and 7 bases, there was a span of 16 bases. CDR3 nucleotides: TGTGCCAGCAGTTCCGGTTTTGCCCCGGGTGAAAAACTGTTTTTT. As protein: CASSSGFAPGEKLFF.

This chain connects TRBV2 to TRBJ1-5; 7 nucleotides match TRBD1. V shed 6 bases and J 3 bases; nucleotides not matched to a gene: 2. The CDR3 runs 13 residues. CDR1 and CDR2 (germline): SNHLY, FYNNEI. CDR3 bases: TGTGCCAGCAGGGGACAGAACAATCAGCCCCAGCATTTT. This translates into CASRGQNNQPQHF. The full variable domain, its missing parts supplied by reference TRBV2 and TRBJ1-5, is EPEVTQTPSHQVTQMGQEVILRCVPISNHLYFYWYRQILGQKVEFLVSFYNNEISEKSEIFDDQFSVERPDGSNFTLKIRSTKLEDSAMYFCASRGQNNQPQHFGDGTRLSIL.

The gene calls are TRBV7-6 and TRBJ2-2, with D perhaps matching TRBD1 (6 bases). Germline V gives CDR1 SGHVS, CDR2 FNYEAQ. CDR3 length: 14 residues. Trimming took 1 base from V and 3 from J, leaving 6 bases between them. The CDR3 DNA reads as TGTGCCAGCAGCTTAGACAGGGACACCGGGGAGCTGTTTTTT. This codes for CASSLDRDTGELFF.

The genes are TRBV11-3 and TRBJ2-1; D possibly corresponds to TRBD2 (6 bases). V gave up 5 bases and J gave up 9 bases, with 14 bases separating them. From germline, CDR1 is SGHNT and CDR2 YENEEA. The CDR3 is 13 amino acids. The CDR3 is CASSLAGFPEQFF. CDR3 DNA sequence: TGTGCCAGCAGCCTCGCGGGGTTTCCTGAGCAGTTCTTC. The whole variable domain, filled in from reference TRBV11-3 and TRBJ2-1, reads EAGVVQSPRYKIIEKKQPVAFWCNPISGHNTLYWYLQNLGQGPELLIRYENEEAVDDSQLPKDRFSAERLKGVDSTLKIQPAELGDSAVYLCASSLAGFPEQFFGPGTRLTVL.

The rearrangement uses TRBV11-2 and TRBJ1-3; no firm D call. Germline loops: CDR1 SGHAT, CDR2 FQNNGV. The CDR3 runs 17 residues. V was pared by 2 bases and J by 0 bases, with 14 bases between. The CDR3 sequence is CASSLYLGSSSGNTIYF. As DNA, the CDR3 is TGTGCCAGCAGCTTATACCTAGGTTCTAGCTCTGGAAACACCATATATTTT.

CDR3 residues: CASVTGDQPQHF. Here the CDR3 DNA reads TGTGCCAGCGTGACAGGGGATCAGCCCCAGCATTTT. This rearrangement joins TRBV6-5 to TRBJ1-5, with 8 bases that match TRBD1. In germline, CDR1 is MNHEY, CDR2 SVGAGI. The J segment lost 5 bases and the V segment lost 8 bases, leaving 2 bases of the junction unmatched. The CDR3 is 12 amino acids.

The chain has TRBV3-1 (or the pseudogene TRBV3-2) and TRBJ2-5; 12 bases are shared with TRBD2. The CDR3 runs to 19 residues. V was clipped by 1 base and J by 5 bases; unmatched bases: 14. Germline lookup yields CDR1 LGHDT and CDR2 YNNKEL (reference sequence). Here the CDR3 reads CASSQGVRLAGAYEETQYF. DNA for the CDR3: TGTGCCAGCAGCCAAGGGGTTCGACTAGCGGGGGCCTACGAGGAGACCCAGTACTTC.

This clone was counted between two and nine times. The chain uses TRBV28 and TRBJ1-3; 7 bases map to TRBD1. The CDR3 loop spans 16 amino acids. V shed 4 bases, J shed 2 bases, and the junction held 8 bases outside the gene matches. Germline CDR1 and CDR2: MDHEN and SYDVKM. The CDR3 loop reads CASSSPDRLAGNTIYF. In nucleotides, the CDR3 is TGTGCCAGCAGTTCACCGGACAGGCTTGCTGGAAACACCATATATTTT.

A few counts support this clone. V and J are TRBV28 and TRBJ1-4, with 8 bases matching TRBD1. The germline V gene encodes CDR1 MDHEN and CDR2 SYDVKM. The CDR3 is made up of 14 amino acids. J lost 7 bases, V lost 4 bases, and 5 bases had no gene match. This chain's CDR3 is CASSSDRGGEKLFF. The CDR3, as DNA: TGTGCCAGCAGTTCCGACAGGGGAGGTGAAAAACTGTTTTTT.

The chain links TRBV5-1 to TRBJ2-5; possible D gene TRBD1, 6 bases. Germline CDR1 SGHRS, CDR2 YFSETQ. V was pared by 5 bases and J by 2 bases, with 13 bases between. The CDR3 consists of 14 residues. The DNA for the CDR3 is TGCGCCAGCAGATCAGGGGCGGTACAAGAGACCCAGTACTTC. Amino acid sequence: CASRSGAVQETQYF. The full variable domain, with the rest looked up from reference TRBV5-1 and TRBJ2-5, is KAGVTQTPRYLIKTRGQQVTLSCSPISGHRSVSWYQQTPGQGLQFLFEYFSETQRNKGNFPGRFSGRQFSNSRSEMNVSTLELGDSALYLCASRSGAVQETQYFGPGTRLLVL.

The gene calls are TRBV18 and TRBJ1-1; D perhaps matches TRBD1 (5 bases). The CDR3 contains 13 residues. V lost 6 bases and J 4 bases, leaving 12 bases between the germline ends. Germline loops: CDR1 KGHSH, CDR2 LQKENI. The CDR3 is CASSPDRGTEAFF. The DNA of the CDR3 is TGTGCCAGCTCGCCCGACAGAGGCACTGAAGCTTTCTTT.

The chain joins TRBV4-1 to TRBJ1-5; D remains unclear. The CDR3 sequence is 14 residues long. Between the trimmed V and J ends, which lost 3 bases and 9 bases, there was a span of 15 bases. Germline CDR1 is MGHRA and CDR2 is YSYEKL. The CDR3 sequence is CASSHAAPTMPQHF. CDR3 bases: TGCGCCAGCAGCCACGCCGCTCCGACAATGCCCCAGCATTTT.

J is TRBJ2-1 and V is TRBV25-1; possible D gene TRBD2, 5 bases. Germline assignment: CDR1 MGHDK and CDR2 SYGVNS. This CDR3 spans 14 amino acids. V was shortened by 4 bases and J by 7 bases, with 14 bases between the two germline ends. CDR3 DNA sequence: TGTGCCAGCAGTGGCGCGGGCGGTGATAATGAGCAGTTCTTC. Translating it yields CASSGAGGDNEQFF.

This clone was found once. The J gene is TRBJ1-2, the V gene TRBV6-5; unclear D gene. CDR3 size: 13 residues. Germline V CDR1 and CDR2: MNHEY, SVGAGI. V lost 7 bases, J lost 8 bases, and 17 bases lay in between. CDR3 region: CASTQGESRGYTF. The CDR3 DNA reads as TGTGCCAGCACCCAAGGAGAGTCGAGAGGCTACACCTTC.

This sequence joins TRBV3-1 (or the pseudogene TRBV3-2) and TRBJ1-1, with TRBD1 matching over 7 bases. Germline V gene sequence: CDR1 LGHDT, CDR2 YNNKEL (reference sequence). This CDR3 has 15 residues. The trim removed 4 bases at V and 3 bases at J, leaving 8 bases unmatched. In DNA form, the CDR3 reads TGTGCCAGCAGCCCTTGGACAGGAGGGTACACTGAAGCTTTCTTT. The encoded protein is CASSPWTGGYTEAFF.